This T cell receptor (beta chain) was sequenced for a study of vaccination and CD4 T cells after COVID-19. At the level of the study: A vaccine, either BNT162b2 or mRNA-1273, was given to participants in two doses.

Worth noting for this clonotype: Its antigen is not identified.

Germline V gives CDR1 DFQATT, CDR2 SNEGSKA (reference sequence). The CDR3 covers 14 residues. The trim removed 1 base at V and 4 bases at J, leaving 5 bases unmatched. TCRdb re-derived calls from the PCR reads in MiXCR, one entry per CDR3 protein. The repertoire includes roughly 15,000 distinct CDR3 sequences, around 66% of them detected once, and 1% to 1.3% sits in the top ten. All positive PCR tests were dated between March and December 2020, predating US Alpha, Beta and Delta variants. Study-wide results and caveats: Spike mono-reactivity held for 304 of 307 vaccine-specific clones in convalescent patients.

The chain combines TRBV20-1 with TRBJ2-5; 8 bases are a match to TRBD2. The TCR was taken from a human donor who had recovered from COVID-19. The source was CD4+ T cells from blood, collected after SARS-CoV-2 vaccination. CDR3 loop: CSARGGTSRETQYF. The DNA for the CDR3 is TGCAGTGCTAGAGGGGGGACTAGTCGAGAGACCCAGTACTTC.